The 21 T cell receptor beta chains given below trace back to one sample, sequenced in a study of cytomegalovirus exposure and HLA in healthy donors. Primers for the PCR totalled 60 Vbeta and 13 Jbeta. Clones were read by immunoSEQ multiplex PCR, and TCRdb kept only the in-frame ones, dropping some. The table shows 130,000 or so clones, with around 70% occurring only once. Sequences were obtained from PBMCs. The origin of the receptors is a man under 40 in good health and CMV-seronegative.

This clone has more than one count but fewer than ten. The chain couples TRBV7-9 to TRBJ1-2, with TRBD1 matching over 10 bases. V gave up 1 base and J gave up 8 bases; unmatched junction bases: 4. CDR1 SEHNR and CDR2 FQNEAQ come from the germline V gene (reference sequence). This CDR3 spans 14 amino acids. DNA for the CDR3: TGTGCCAGCAGCTTAGGACAGGGGGCGAGAGGCTACACCTTC. Its translation is CASSLGQGARGYTF.

V usage is TRBV7-3 and J usage is TRBJ2-7; D remains ambiguous. Trimming pared 1 base from V and 0 bases from J, leaving 10 bases between. The germline V gene encodes CDR1 SGHTA and CDR2 FQGTGA. The CDR3 is made up of 15 amino acids. In nucleotides, the CDR3 is TGTGCCAGCAGCTTAATAAAGGCTAGCTCCTACGAGCAGTACTTC. As protein: CASSLIKASSYEQYF.

The table lists this clone with a few counts. The chain combines TRBV29-1 with TRBJ2-5, with D maybe TRBD1 (5 bases). The length of the CDR3 is 13 residues. The ends were cut back, 4 bases at V and 5 bases at J, with 14 bases in the middle. CDR1 is SQVTM, CDR2 ANQGSEA, per germline. CDR3 amino acids: CSVAVGAGETQYF. The CDR3 DNA sequence: TGCAGCGTTGCTGTTGGGGCTGGGGAGACCCAGTACTTC.

This clone came up once. This sequence joins TRBV19 and TRBJ1-5; a possible D gene is TRBD1 (5 bases). Trimming pared 4 bases from V and 6 bases from J, leaving 16 bases between. The CDR3 is 15 residues long. CDR1 is LNHDA, CDR2 SQIVND, per germline (reference sequence). The CDR3 region has the DNA TGTGCCAGTAGTAAATGGGGGACTATGGGTCAGCCCCAGCATTTT. Its protein product is CASSKWGTMGQPQHF. The full variable domain, its missing parts supplied by reference TRBV19 and TRBJ1-5, is DGGITQSPKYLFRKEGQNVTLSCEQNLNHDAMYWYRQDPGQGLRLIYYSQIVNDFQKGDIAEGYSVSREKKESFPLTVTSAQKNPTAFYLCASSKWGTMGQPQHFGDGTRLSIL.

This chain links TRBV30 with TRBJ1-6, with TRBD1 matching over 7 bases. V was pared by 0 bases and J by 7 bases, with 0 bases of the junction left unmatched. From germline, CDR1 is GTSNPN and CDR2 SVGIG (reference sequence). The CDR3 is made up of 13 amino acids. In nucleotides, the CDR3 is TGTGCCTGGAGTGTACAGGGGAATTCACCCCTCCACTTT. Amino acid sequence: CAWSVQGNSPLHF.

This clone was observed a handful of times. CDR3 nucleotides: TGTGCCAGCAGCCCGGACAGGGGTTATGAAAAACTGTTTTTT. This codes for CASSPDRGYEKLFF. The chain carries TRBV5-6 and TRBJ1-4; 9 bases align to TRBD1. Trimming took 4 bases from V and 6 from J; bases not matched to a gene: 4. The CDR3 contains 14 residues. The germline V gene encodes CDR1 SGHDT and CDR2 YYEEEE.

The rearrangement links TRBV7-9 to TRBJ2-3; 7 bases agree with TRBD2. Germline CDR1 reads SEHNR; CDR2 reads FQNEAQ (reference sequence). The CDR3 spans 14 residues. The trim removed 11 bases at V and 2 bases at J, leaving 10 bases unmatched. CDR3 protein: CAEGTTEFTDTQYF. CDR3 bases: TGTGCCGAGGGGACTACCGAATTCACAGATACGCAGTATTTT.

The CDR3 DNA reads TGTGCCAGCAGCTTAGTCCAGGGCGCTGAAGCTTTCTTT. This gives the protein CASSLVQGAEAFF. The chain couples TRBV7-2 to TRBJ1-1; a weak D match, TRBD1 (5 bases). CDR3 size: 13 residues. The V end lost 1 base, the J end lost 6 bases, and 9 bases lay between the germline ends. The germline CDR1 and CDR2 sequences are SGHTA and FQGNSA.

In its sample, this clone was seen a few times. The chain carries TRBV2 and TRBJ2-7; 9 bases align to TRBD2. The V gene's germline CDR1 is SNHLY and CDR2 FYNNEI. The CDR3 is 15 amino acids. Germline trimming cut 5 bases from V and 4 bases from J; bases unmatched to any gene: 9. CDR3 in amino acids: CASSLLSGSVYEQYF. CDR3 nucleotides: TGTGCCAGCAGTCTCCTTAGCGGGAGTGTTTACGAGCAGTACTTC.

This rearrangement joins TRBV7-3 to TRBJ2-1; maybe TRBD1 (6 bases). The CDR3 consists of 11 residues. Germline CDR1 SGHTA, CDR2 FQGTGA. V was pared by 5 bases and J by 10 bases, with 9 bases between. The CDR3 loop reads CASSVGQEQFF. As DNA, the CDR3 is TGTGCCAGCAGCGTCGGACAGGAGCAGTTCTTC.

The rearrangement uses TRBV7-2 and TRBJ1-5; D may be TRBD1 (6 bases). The CDR3 covers 16 residues. CDR1 SGHTA and CDR2 FQGNSA come from the germline V gene. The V end lost 1 base, the J end lost 3 bases, and 13 bases lay between the germline ends. The CDR3 spells CASSLEWGRSNQPQHF. The CDR3 DNA follows: TGTGCCAGCAGCTTAGAATGGGGGCGTTCCAATCAGCCCCAGCATTTT.

The chain couples TRBV6-1 to TRBJ1-4; D is ambiguous. Germline V lookup: CDR1 MNHNS, CDR2 SASEGT. The germline V and J ends were trimmed by 5 bases and 4 bases, with 11 bases remaining between them. CDR3 length: 14 residues. The CDR3 sequence is CASSREGGNEKLFF. Written as DNA, the CDR3 is TGTGCCAGCAGTCGCGAGGGAGGTAATGAAAAACTGTTTTTT.

The chain links TRBV15 to TRBJ2-7; 7 nucleotides match TRBD2. The CDR3 runs 16 residues. The trim removed 1 base at V and 0 bases at J, leaving 6 bases unmatched. Germline CDR1 is LNHNV and CDR2 is YYDKDF (reference sequence). CDR3 nucleotides: TGTGCCACCAGCAGAGTCGCTGGCGGGAGCTCCTACGAGCAGTACTTC. Translation gives CATSRVAGGSSYEQYF.

This chain connects TRBV9 to TRBJ2-7, with 10 bases identical to TRBD2. Germline V gives CDR1 SGDLS, CDR2 YYNGEE. Trimming took 3 bases from V and 5 from J; bases not matched to a gene: 5. This CDR3 is 14 amino acids long. CDR3 sequence reads: CASSGGGLANEQYF. CDR3 DNA: TGTGCCAGCAGCGGCGGGGGACTAGCGAACGAGCAGTACTTC.

This clone was found a few times. The chain has TRBV7-9 and TRBJ2-7; D unresolved. The CDR3 is 13 amino acids. CDR1 SEHNR and CDR2 FQNEAQ come from the germline V gene (reference sequence). V shed 1 base and J shed 3 bases, with 7 bases lying between them. CDR3 amino acids: CASSLGASYEQYF. CDR3 DNA sequence: TGTGCCAGCAGCTTAGGGGCCAGCTACGAGCAGTACTTC.

The chain joins TRBV5-1 to TRBJ1-2; 8 bases fit TRBD1. There are 14 residues in the CDR3. With 5 bases clipped from V and 6 bases from J, the junction kept 9 bases outside the gene matches. CDR1 and CDR2 (germline): SGHRS, YFSETQ. CDR3 protein: CASRAGRGLDGYTF. The CDR3 coding sequence is TGCGCCAGCAGGGCGGGCAGGGGGCTGGATGGCTACACCTTC.

J is TRBJ2-7 and V is TRBV28; tentative D call: TRBD1 (5 bases). V was shortened by 6 bases and J by 2 bases, with 14 bases between the two germline ends. Germline-derived CDR1 and CDR2 are MDHEN and SYDVKM. The CDR3 spans 14 residues. CDR3 residues: CASRPLDIAYEQYF. The CDR3 nucleotides are TGTGCCAGCAGACCTCTGGACATAGCCTACGAGCAGTACTTC. The full variable domain, in which reference TRBV28 and TRBJ2-7 provide the parts outside the CDR3, is DVKVTQSSRYLVKRTGEKVFLECVQDMDHENMFWYRQDPGLGLRLIYFSYDVKMKEKGDIPEGYSVSREKKERFSLILESASTNQTSMYLCASRPLDIAYEQYFGPGTRLTVT.

The rearrangement joins TRBV20-1 to TRBJ1-2, with 7 bases lining up with TRBD1. The CDR3 totals 11 residues. Per germline, CDR1 DFQATT and CDR2 SNEGSKA (reference sequence). The CDR3 loop reads CRPGTDYGYTF. The CDR3 DNA reads as TGCAGACCAGGGACAGACTATGGCTACACCTTC.

V gene TRBV9 combines with J gene TRBJ2-5; 7 bases align to TRBD2. Unmatched junction bases numbered 7, after V lost 0 bases and J lost 5 bases. Germline V lookup: CDR1 SGDLS, CDR2 YYNGEE. The CDR3 consists of 15 residues. CDR3 nucleotide sequence: TGTGCCAGCAGCGTAGGGGAGGGGTACCGGGAGACCCAGTACTTC. Residues: CASSVGEGYRETQYF.

V gene TRBV18 combines with J gene TRBJ2-7; D is perhaps TRBD1 (7 bases). The CDR3 covers 16 residues. CDR1 and CDR2 (germline): KGHSH, LQKENI. With 1 base removed from V and 6 bases from J, the gap between germline ends came to 19 bases. DNA of the CDR3: TGTGCCAGCTCACCACGGAGGGACAGAGGCTCGGGCGAGCAGTACTTC. Encoded protein: CASSPRRDRGSGEQYF.

The V and J genes are TRBV10-3 and TRBJ2-3; weak D call: TRBD2 (5 bases). V lost 8 bases to trimming and J lost 4 bases, with 7 bases between them. The germline CDR1 and CDR2 sequences are ENHRY and SYGVKD. The CDR3 is 11 amino acids. The CDR3 DNA follows: TGTGCCATCCGGCGGGCAGATACGCAGTATTTT. This codes for CAIRRADTQYF.